This T cell receptor beta chain originates from a study of cytotoxic CD8 clonotypes in ibrutinib-treated CLL. Study details: Results showed about 25 partial and 2 complete responses; following median about 68 months, about 15 remained remitted, roughly 12 advanced. General observations from the study: Public clonotypes were uncommon and contracted or stayed stable on treatment.

Germline V gene sequence: CDR1 LGHNA, CDR2 YSLEER. V lost 4 bases to trimming and J lost 0 bases, with 12 bases between them. CDR3 size: 15 residues. Note on this clone: What it binds is unknown.

TCR beta library input comprised around 2 micrograms of genomic DNA from cryopreserved PBMCs. TCRdb's table, derived via immunoSEQ multiplex PCR, lists solely in-frame clones and lacks some. The repertoire holds around 310,000 clones, with around four fifths as singletons. This clonotype was sampled from a human donor with chronic lymphocytic leukemia. The chain combines TRBV4-3 with TRBJ1-1; possible D gene TRBD1, 6 bases. The sample consisted of PBMCs, taken before ibrutinib treatment. CDR3 bases: TGCGCCAGCAGCCTACACGGGGACATGAACACTGAAGCTTTCTTT. Translated: CASSLHGDMNTEAFF.